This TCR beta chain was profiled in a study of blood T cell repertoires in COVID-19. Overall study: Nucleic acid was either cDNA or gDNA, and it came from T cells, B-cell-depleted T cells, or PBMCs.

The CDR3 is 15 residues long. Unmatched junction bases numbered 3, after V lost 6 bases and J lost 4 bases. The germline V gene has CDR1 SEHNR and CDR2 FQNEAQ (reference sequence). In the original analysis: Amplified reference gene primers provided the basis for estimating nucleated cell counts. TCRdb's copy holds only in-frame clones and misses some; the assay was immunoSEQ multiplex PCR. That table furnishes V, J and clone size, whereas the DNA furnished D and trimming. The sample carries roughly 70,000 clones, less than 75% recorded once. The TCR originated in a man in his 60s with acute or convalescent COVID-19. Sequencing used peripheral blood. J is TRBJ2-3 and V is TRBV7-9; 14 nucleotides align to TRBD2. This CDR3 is CASSGTSGSPDTQYF. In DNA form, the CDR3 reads TGTGCCAGCAGTGGGACTAGCGGGAGTCCAGATACGCAGTATTTT.